This record covers a single TCR beta chain. Libraries were prepared by immunoSEQ multiplex PCR; TCRdb keeps only in-frame clonotypes and omits some of them. Here the sample spans about 150,000 clones, around 95% being singletons. The data derive from a study of T cell responses to AZD1222 COVID-19 vaccine. Germline CDR1 is SEHNR and CDR2 is FQNEAQ (reference sequence). Trimming cost V 8 bases and J 8 bases, with 21 bases left between them. The CDR3 has 14 amino acids. The receptor was isolated from an adult in good health. Sequencing used peripheral blood, obtained on day 0 of AZD1222 vaccination. This chain joins TRBV7-9 and TRBJ1-2; D unclear. Here the CDR3 reads CASSPTGWDGGYTF. The CDR3 coding sequence is TGTGCCAGCTCCCCCACGGGGTGGGATGGAGGCTACACCTTC.